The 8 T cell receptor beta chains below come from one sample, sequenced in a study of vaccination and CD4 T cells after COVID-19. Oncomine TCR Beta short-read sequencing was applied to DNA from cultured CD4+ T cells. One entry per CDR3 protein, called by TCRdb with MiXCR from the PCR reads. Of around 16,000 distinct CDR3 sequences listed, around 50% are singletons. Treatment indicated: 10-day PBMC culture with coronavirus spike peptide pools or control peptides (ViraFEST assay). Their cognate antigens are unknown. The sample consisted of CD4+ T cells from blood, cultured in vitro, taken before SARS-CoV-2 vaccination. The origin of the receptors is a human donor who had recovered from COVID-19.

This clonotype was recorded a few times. The CDR3 bases are TGTGCCAGTACCTCCCTCGGGGGAAATCAGCCCCAGCATTTT. Amino acid sequence: CASTSLGGNQPQHF. V usage is TRBV19 and J usage is TRBJ1-5; TRBD1 might be the D (5 bases). Germline V gene data show CDR1 as LNHDA and CDR2 as SQIVND (reference sequence). Trimming removed 7 bases at V and 4 bases at J, with 14 bases between. This CDR3 is 14 amino acids long.

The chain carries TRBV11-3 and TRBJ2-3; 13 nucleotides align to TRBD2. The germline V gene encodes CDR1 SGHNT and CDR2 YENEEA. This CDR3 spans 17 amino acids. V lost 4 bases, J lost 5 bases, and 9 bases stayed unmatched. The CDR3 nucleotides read TGTGCCAGCAGCTCTAATGGACTAGCGGGAGTGGGAGATACGCAGTATTTT. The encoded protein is CASSSNGLAGVGDTQYF.

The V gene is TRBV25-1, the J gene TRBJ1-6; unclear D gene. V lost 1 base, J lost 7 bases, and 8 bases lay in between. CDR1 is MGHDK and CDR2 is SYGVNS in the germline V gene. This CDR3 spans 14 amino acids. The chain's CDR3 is CASSESTENSPLHF. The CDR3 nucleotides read TGTGCCAGCAGTGAATCGACCGAAAATTCACCCCTCCACTTT.

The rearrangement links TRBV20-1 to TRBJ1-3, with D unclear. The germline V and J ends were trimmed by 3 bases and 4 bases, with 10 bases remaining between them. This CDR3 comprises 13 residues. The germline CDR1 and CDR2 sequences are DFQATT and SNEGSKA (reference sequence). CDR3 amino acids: CSASPPGGNTIYF. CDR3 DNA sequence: TGCAGTGCTAGTCCCCCCGGGGGAAACACCATATATTTT.

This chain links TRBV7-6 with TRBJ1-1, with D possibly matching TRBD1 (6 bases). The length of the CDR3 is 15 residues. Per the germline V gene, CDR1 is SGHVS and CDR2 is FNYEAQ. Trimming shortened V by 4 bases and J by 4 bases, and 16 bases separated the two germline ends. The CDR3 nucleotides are TGTGCCAGCAGCTCTGACCAGGGGCTTCGCACTGAAGCTTTCTTT. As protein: CASSSDQGLRTEAFF. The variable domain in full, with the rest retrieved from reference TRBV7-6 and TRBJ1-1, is GAGVSQSPRYKVTKRGQDVALRCDPISGHVSLYWYRQALGQGPEFLTYFNYEAQQDKSGLPNDRFSAERPEGSISTLTIQRTEQRDSAMYRCASSSDQGLRTEAFFGQGTRLTVV.

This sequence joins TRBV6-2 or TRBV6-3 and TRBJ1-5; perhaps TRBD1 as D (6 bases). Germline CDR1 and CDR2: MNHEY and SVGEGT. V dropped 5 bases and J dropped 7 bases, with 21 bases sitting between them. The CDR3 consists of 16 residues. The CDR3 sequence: CASSHLLTGVDQPQHF. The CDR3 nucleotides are TGTGCCAGCAGTCACCTATTGACAGGCGTCGACCAGCCCCAGCATTTT.

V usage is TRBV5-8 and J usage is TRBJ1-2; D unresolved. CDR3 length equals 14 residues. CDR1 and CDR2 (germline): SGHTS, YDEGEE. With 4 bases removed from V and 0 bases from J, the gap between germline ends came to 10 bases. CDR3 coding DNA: TGTGCCAGCAGCCCGGCACGCACTAACTATGGCTACACCTTC. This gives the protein CASSPARTNYGYTF.

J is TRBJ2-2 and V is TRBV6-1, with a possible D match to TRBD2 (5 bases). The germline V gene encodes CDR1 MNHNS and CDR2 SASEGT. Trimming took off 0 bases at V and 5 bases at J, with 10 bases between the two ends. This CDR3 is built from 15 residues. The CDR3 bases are TGTGCCAGCAGTGAAGCGGTCCGAGGGACCGGGGAGCTGTTTTTT. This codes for CASSEAVRGTGELFF.